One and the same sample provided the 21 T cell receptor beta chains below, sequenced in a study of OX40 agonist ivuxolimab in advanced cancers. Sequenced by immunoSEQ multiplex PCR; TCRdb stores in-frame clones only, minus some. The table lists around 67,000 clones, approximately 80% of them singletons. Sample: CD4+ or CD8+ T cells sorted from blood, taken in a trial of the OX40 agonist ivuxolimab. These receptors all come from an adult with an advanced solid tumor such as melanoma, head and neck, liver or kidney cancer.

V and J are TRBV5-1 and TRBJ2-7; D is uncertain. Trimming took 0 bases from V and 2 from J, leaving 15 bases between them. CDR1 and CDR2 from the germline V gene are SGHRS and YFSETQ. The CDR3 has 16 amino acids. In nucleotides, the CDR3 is TGCGCCAGCAGCTTGGGCTTCGCAGGTTCGACCTACGAGCAGTACTTC. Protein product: CASSLGFAGSTYEQYF. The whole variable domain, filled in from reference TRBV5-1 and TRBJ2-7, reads KAGVTQTPRYLIKTRGQQVTLSCSPISGHRSVSWYQQTPGQGLQFLFEYFSETQRNKGNFPGRFSGRQFSNSRSEMNVSTLELGDSALYLCASSLGFAGSTYEQYFGPGTRLTVT.

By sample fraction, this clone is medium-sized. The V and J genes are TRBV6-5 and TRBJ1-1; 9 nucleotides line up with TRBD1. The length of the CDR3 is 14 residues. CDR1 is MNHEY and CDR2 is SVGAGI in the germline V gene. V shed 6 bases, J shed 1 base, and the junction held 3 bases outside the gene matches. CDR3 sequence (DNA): TGTGCCAGCAGGGCGGGACAGGGGAACACTGAAGCTTTCTTT. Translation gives CASRAGQGNTEAFF.

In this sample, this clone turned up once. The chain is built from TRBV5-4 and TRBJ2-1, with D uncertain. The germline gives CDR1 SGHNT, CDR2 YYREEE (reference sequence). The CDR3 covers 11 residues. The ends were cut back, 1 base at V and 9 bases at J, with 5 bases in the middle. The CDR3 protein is CASSLSLEQFF. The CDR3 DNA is TGTGCCAGCAGCTTGTCTCTTGAGCAGTTCTTC.

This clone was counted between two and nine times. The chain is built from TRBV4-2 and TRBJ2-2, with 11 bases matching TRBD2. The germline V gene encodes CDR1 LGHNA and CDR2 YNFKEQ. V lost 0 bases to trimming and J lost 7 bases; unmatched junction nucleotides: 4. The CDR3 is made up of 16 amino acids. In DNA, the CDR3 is TGTGCCAGCAGCCAAGAACTAGCGGGAGCGAGCGGGGAGCTGTTTTTT. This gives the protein CASSQELAGASGELFF.

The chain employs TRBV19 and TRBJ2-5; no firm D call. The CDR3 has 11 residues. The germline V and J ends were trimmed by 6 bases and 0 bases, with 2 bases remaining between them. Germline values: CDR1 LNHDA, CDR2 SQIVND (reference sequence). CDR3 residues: CASRDQETQYF. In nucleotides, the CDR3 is TGTGCCAGTAGAGACCAAGAGACCCAGTACTTC.

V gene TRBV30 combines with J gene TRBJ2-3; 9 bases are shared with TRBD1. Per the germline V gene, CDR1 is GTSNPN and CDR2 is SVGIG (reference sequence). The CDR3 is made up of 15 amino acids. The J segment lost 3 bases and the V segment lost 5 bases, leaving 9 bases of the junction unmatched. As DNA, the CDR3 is TGTGCCTGGGCCCCCGGGGGACAGGGTACAGATACGCAGTATTTT. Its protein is CAWAPGGQGTDTQYF.

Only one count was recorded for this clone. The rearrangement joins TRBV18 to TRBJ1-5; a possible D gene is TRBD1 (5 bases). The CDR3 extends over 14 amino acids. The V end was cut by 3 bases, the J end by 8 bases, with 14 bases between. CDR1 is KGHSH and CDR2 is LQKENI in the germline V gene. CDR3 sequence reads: CASSPSRGAEPQHF. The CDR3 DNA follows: TGTGCCAGCTCACCGTCTCGGGGCGCAGAGCCCCAGCATTTT.

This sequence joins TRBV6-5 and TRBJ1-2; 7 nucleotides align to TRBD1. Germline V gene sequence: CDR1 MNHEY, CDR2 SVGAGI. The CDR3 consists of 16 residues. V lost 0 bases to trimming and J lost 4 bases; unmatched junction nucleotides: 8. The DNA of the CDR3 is TGTGCCAGCAGTTACTCACAGGGGCGAGCAGTCTATGGCTACACCTTC. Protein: CASSYSQGRAVYGYTF.

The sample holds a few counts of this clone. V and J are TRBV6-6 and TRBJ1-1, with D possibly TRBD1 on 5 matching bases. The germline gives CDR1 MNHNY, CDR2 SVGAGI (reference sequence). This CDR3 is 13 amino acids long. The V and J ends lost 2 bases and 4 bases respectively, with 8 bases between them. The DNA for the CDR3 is TGTGCCAGCAGTTACGGGGGGAGCACTGAAGCTTTCTTT. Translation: CASSYGGSTEAFF.

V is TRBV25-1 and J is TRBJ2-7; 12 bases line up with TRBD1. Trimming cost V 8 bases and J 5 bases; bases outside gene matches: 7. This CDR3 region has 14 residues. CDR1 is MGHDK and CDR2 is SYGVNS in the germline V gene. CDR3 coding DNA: TGTGCCAGCTCGACTCGGGACAGGGGGCACGAGCAGTACTTC. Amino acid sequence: CASSTRDRGHEQYF.

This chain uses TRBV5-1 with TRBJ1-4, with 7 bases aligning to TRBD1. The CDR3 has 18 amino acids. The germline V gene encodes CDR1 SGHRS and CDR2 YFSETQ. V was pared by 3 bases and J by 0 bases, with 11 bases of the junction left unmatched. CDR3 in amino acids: CASSWRQGGGATNEKLFF. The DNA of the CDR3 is TGCGCCAGCAGCTGGAGACAGGGAGGTGGGGCAACTAATGAAAAACTGTTTTTT.

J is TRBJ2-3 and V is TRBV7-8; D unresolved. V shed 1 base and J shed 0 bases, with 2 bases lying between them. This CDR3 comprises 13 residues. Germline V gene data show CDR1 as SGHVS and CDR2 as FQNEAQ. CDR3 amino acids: CASSLDSTDTQYF. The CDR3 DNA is TGTGCCAGCAGCTTAGACAGCACAGATACGCAGTATTTT.

The CDR3 loop reads CSGLRGQGETQYF. CDR3 DNA sequence: TGCAGCGGCCTCAGGGGGCAGGGGGAGACCCAGTACTTC. V and J are TRBV29-1 and TRBJ2-5; 8 bases map to TRBD1. Germline V gene data show CDR1 as SQVTM and CDR2 as ANQGSEA. The CDR3 contains 13 residues. J lost 5 bases, V lost 7 bases, and 9 bases had no gene match.

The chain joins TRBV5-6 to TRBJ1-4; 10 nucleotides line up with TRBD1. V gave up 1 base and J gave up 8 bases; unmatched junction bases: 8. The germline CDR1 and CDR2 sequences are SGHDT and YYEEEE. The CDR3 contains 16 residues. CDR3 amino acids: CASSLSWDRGREKLFF. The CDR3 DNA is TGTGCCAGCAGCTTGAGTTGGGACAGGGGCCGAGAAAAACTGTTTTTT.

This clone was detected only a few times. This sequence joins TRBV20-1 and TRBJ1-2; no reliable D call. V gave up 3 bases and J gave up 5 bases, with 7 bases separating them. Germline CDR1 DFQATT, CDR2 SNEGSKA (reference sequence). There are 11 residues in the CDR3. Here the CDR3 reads CSARVRYGYTF. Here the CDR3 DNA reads TGCAGTGCTAGGGTCAGATATGGCTACACCTTC.

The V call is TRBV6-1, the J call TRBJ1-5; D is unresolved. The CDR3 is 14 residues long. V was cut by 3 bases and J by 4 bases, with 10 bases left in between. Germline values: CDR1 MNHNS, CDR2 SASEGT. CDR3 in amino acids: CASSDRGGNQPQHF. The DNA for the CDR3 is TGTGCCAGCAGTGATCGGGGAGGTAATCAGCCCCAGCATTTT.

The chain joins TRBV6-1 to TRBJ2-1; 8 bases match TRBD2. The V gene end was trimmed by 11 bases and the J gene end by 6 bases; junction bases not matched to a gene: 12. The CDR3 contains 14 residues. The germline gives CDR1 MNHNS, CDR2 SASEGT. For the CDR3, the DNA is TGTGCCGGGTCGGGGGGGCCTCGCTCCAATGAGCAGTTCTTC. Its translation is CAGSGGPRSNEQFF.

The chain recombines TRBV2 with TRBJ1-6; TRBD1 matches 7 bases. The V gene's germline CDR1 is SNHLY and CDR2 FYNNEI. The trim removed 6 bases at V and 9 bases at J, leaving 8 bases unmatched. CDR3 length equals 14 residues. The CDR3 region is CASSSSGGPSPLHF. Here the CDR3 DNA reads TGTGCCAGCAGCTCATCAGGGGGTCCTTCACCCCTCCACTTT.

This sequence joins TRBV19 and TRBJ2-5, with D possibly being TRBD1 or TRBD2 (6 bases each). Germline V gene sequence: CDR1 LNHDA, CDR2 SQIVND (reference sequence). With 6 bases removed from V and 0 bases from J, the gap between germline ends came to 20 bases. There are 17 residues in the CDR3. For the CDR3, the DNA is TGTGCCAGTAGCAGGGACGCTGGAGGGGGATACCAAGAGACCCAGTACTTC. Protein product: CASSRDAGGGYQETQYF.

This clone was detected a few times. CDR3 sequence reads: CASTSVEGNTIYF. The CDR3, as DNA: TGTGCCAGCACCTCAGTAGAGGGAAACACCATATATTTT. J is TRBJ1-3 and V is TRBV6-4; D unclear. CDR3 size: 13 residues. Deletions cut 7 bases from V and 4 bases from J, with 11 bases between. Germline loops: CDR1 MRHNA, CDR2 SNTAGT.

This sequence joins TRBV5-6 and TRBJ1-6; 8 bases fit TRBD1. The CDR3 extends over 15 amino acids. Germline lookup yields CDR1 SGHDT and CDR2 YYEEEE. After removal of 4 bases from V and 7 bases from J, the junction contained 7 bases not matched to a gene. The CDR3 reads CASSGGTGSNSPLHF. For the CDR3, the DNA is TGTGCCAGCAGCGGAGGGACAGGCTCAAATTCACCCCTCCACTTT. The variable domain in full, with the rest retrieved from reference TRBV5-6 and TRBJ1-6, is DAGVTQSPTHLIKTRGQQVTLRCSPKSGHDTVSWYQQALGQGPQFIFQYYEEEERQRGNFPDRFSGHQFPNYSSELNVNALLLGDSALYLCASSGGTGSNSPLHFGNGTRLTVT.